This entry features one T cell receptor beta chain sequence. The antigen it binds to is not known. No qualities accompany the bases; no much larger clone lies one base away. The data were taken from a study of T cell responses to AZD1222 COVID-19 vaccine (dated by TCRdb to the early 2020s). At the level of the whole study: AZD1222 recipients with second doses at about 4 weeks or about 12 weeks were pooled, because spike-specific TCR depth and breadth did not differ between schedules. Trial participants were enrolled by age into 18-55, 56-69 and 70-plus year subgroups, with around 150, 28 and 57 TCR-sequenced participants respectively. TCR sequencing was performed for more than 230 trial participants, of whom about 200 were given two doses of AZD1222 and around 25 were given two doses of MenACWY control vaccine.

The germline V gene yields MDHEN for CDR1 and SYDVKM for CDR2. V loses 5 bases of germline sequence and J loses 5 bases, and the interval between the two ends is 12 bases. The CDR3 holds 13 amino acids from the cysteine to the phenylalanine. Only the CDR3 DNA is retained, 39 bases long and in frame from the first base. What the work shows at the level of the full study, not this receptor alone: CD4 TCRs associated with the vaccine covered the entire spike protein, and the dominant responses were in regions 160-218 and 743-854. Conclusions about previously exposed vaccinees are limited, since just 6 or 7 AZD1222 recipients were seropositive for SARS-CoV-2 at baseline. Because no day 14 peak-response samples were available, repertoires were characterized only after the peak T cell response. Spike-specific TCR breadth and depth rose significantly after two AZD1222 doses compared with day 0 and with MenACWY recipients. The 56-69-year group was small, and its depth increase did not reach significance, likely because of low power. Reportedly, almost half of the unique spike-specific TCRs recognized epitopes lying outside the regions that are mutated in the B.1.351 and B.1.1.7 variants. Participants were mostly white British and included more females than males, and it was suggested by the authors that clonal diversity may have been underestimated.

The time point label for this specimen denotes: baseline before first vaccination. Samples from vaccinated people were obtained from the UK trials COV001 and COV002, which included a single-blind randomized controlled phase 2/3 trial of AZD1222 (ChAdOx1 nCoV-19) in healthy adults. For TCRbeta chain sequencing, PBMC samples from trial participants were taken at day 0 and at day 28 after the second dose. The CDR3 regions of human TCRbeta chains were subjected to immunosequencing. On the authors' methods: Repertoire TCRs were matched against a reference library of SARS-CoV-2-specific TCRs generated with the MIRA antigen-specificity platform. Breadth was defined as the fraction of unique TCRs that were SARS-CoV-2-associated, and depth was defined as the fraction of total T cells that were SARS-CoV-2-associated. Each spike-specific TCR was assigned to its reactive spike region and to a CD4 or CD8 class using the MIRA data. Log10-transformed breadth and depth values were compared by one-way ANOVA with Sidak's multiple comparisons tests. Held by TCRdb, this immuneACCESS table contains in-frame sequences only and omits some clones. Under half of the omission traces to an unresolved V gene where checked; the cause of the rest is unknown. V, J and clone size reflect that table, while D and trimming were determined from the DNA. In all, the sample holds 90,000 to 150,000 clones, and about nine tenths of those were seen once. The ten largest clones add up to 2.4% of the sample.

The rearranged chain carries TRBV28 and TRBJ2-5; the D segment cannot be called with confidence. The receptor's source is an adult in good health. The material sequenced was peripheral blood, taken on day 0 of AZD1222 vaccination. The CDR3 region: CASSPWTNETQYF. The sequence in DNA is TGTGCCAGCAGTCCCTGGACCAACGAGACCCAGTACTTC. Joined to the reference TRBV28 and TRBJ2-5 proteins, this CDR3 gives the full variable domain: DVKVTQSSRYLVKRTGEKVFLECVQDMDHENMFWYRQDPGLGLRLIYFSYDVKMKEKGDIPEGYSVSREKKERFSLILESASTNQTSMYLCASSPWTNETQYFGPGTRLLVL.